This T cell receptor (beta chain) was profiled in a study of technical replicates of blood from a few donors. The CDR3 covers 15 residues. Trimming cost V 4 bases and J 8 bases, with 17 bases left between them. Germline V gives CDR1 SGHTA, CDR2 FQGNSA. The repertoire was sequenced with immunoSEQ multiplex PCR; TCRdb's copy has only in-frame clones and lacks some. The sample has tens of thousands of clones, approximately 83% seen once. Sequencing used PBMCs. The J gene is TRBJ1-4, the V gene TRBV7-2; the D is unclear. The origin of this receptor is a human donor in good health. Some clones in this sample may be carry-over from other donors' samples. In DNA, the CDR3 is TGTGCCAGCAGCTCGAACCCAGGTCGCTGGGAAAAACTGTTTTTT. Its translation: CASSSNPGRWEKLFF.